This T cell receptor (beta chain) was identified during a study of blood T cell repertoires in COVID-19. The wider study: Acute and convalescent COVID-19 specimens originated in the United States, Italy and Spain.

In the original workflow: It was from reference gene primer amplification that nucleated cell counts were estimated. Method: immunoSEQ multiplex PCR; TCRdb's copy keeps in-frame clones and lacks some. For V, J and clone size, that table is used; D and trimming come from the DNA. The sample includes approximately 170,000 clones, more than 70% seen only once; the top ten take around 5.9%. Which cohort a participant joined came from the clinical history participants gave. Resolution of symptoms, clearance, or two negative PCRs was present in recovered Cohort 3 donors. Germline values: CDR1 SGHRS, CDR2 YFSETQ. The CDR3 is 15 amino acids. V shed 4 bases, J shed 4 bases, and the junction held 4 bases outside the gene matches.

J is TRBJ1-4 and V is TRBV5-1; 10 bases are shared with TRBD1. The specimen was PBMCs or T cells enriched from blood (not recorded which). The origin of this receptor is a man in his forties who had recovered from COVID-19. In DNA, the CDR3 is TGCGCCAGCAGCGGCGGGACAGGGGTTAATGAAAAACTGTTTTTT. The encoded protein is CASSGGTGVNEKLFF. The entire variable domain, with the rest obtained from reference TRBV5-1 and TRBJ1-4, is as follows: KAGVTQTPRYLIKTRGQQVTLSCSPISGHRSVSWYQQTPGQGLQFLFEYFSETQRNKGNFPGRFSGRQFSNSRSEMNVSTLELGDSALYLCASSGGTGVNEKLFFGSGTQLSVL.